These 31 T cell receptor beta chains originate from one sample sequenced in a study of blood T cell repertoires in COVID-19. TCRdb's copy holds only in-frame clones and misses some; the assay was immunoSEQ multiplex PCR. The data show around 440,000 clones, about 91% seen once. The sequenced sample consisted of peripheral blood. The source is a woman aged 45-60 years with COVID-19, enrolled during active disease.

The rearrangement joins TRBV19 to TRBJ1-6; the D is unclear. The CDR3 covers 15 residues. Per germline, CDR1 LNHDA and CDR2 SQIVND (reference sequence). V lost 7 bases, J lost 0 bases, and 10 bases lay in between. CDR3 sequence: CASTRTSSYNSPLHF. As DNA, the CDR3 is TGTGCCAGTACCCGAACAAGCTCCTATAATTCACCCCTCCACTTT. The variable domain in full, completed from reference TRBV19 and TRBJ1-6, reads DGGITQSPKYLFRKEGQNVTLSCEQNLNHDAMYWYRQDPGQGLRLIYYSQIVNDFQKGDIAEGYSVSREKKESFPLTVTSAQKNPTAFYLCASTRTSSYNSPLHFGNGTRLTVT.

V gene TRBV4-2 combines with J gene TRBJ2-5; 8 positions agree with TRBD2. V trimming: 1 base; J trimming: 5 bases; junction bases outside the gene matches: 12. The V gene's germline CDR1 is LGHNA and CDR2 YNFKEQ. The CDR3 runs to 17 residues. The CDR3 sequence is CASSQVSLAGGGETQYF. As DNA, the CDR3 is TGTGCCAGCAGCCAAGTCTCTCTGGCGGGGGGTGGGGAGACCCAGTACTTC.

The chain links TRBV5-6 to TRBJ2-7; TRBD1 matches at 7 bases. Germline CDR1 is SGHDT and CDR2 is YYEEEE. The CDR3 runs 15 residues. Trimming took 3 bases from V and 1 from J; bases not matched to a gene: 7. CDR3 nucleotides: TGTGCCAGCAGCTCGAGACAGGGTGGGTCCTACGAGCAGTACTTC. Protein: CASSSRQGGSYEQYF.

The V and J genes are TRBV9 and TRBJ2-3, with 10 bases that match TRBD1. Per the germline V gene, CDR1 is SGDLS and CDR2 is YYNGEE. The CDR3 spans 15 residues. V was pared by 4 bases and J by 3 bases, with 5 bases of the junction left unmatched. The CDR3 DNA reads TGTGCCAGCAGCCCTCCGGGACAGGGGACAGATACGCAGTATTTT. This encodes CASSPPGQGTDTQYF.

The gene calls are TRBV5-5 and TRBJ1-6; the D gene is possibly TRBD1 (5 bases). Germline V CDR1 and CDR2: SGHKS, YYEKEE (reference sequence). The CDR3 runs 14 residues. V lost 5 bases to trimming and J lost 7 bases, with 13 bases between them. The CDR3 coding sequence is TGTGCCAGCAGTGTAGAAGGGGCGAATTCACCCCTCCACTTT. As protein: CASSVEGANSPLHF. Combining the CDR3 with reference TRBV5-5 and TRBJ1-6 gives the whole variable domain DAGVTQSPTHLIKTRGQQVTLRCSPISGHKSVSWYQQVLGQGPQFIFQYYEKEERGRGNFPDRFSARQFPNYSSELNVNALLLGDSALYLCASSVEGANSPLHFGNGTRLTVT.

This clone has only a few counts. This chain links TRBV2 with TRBJ1-5; TRBD1 agrees at 7 bases. This CDR3 is 13 amino acids long. J was trimmed by 3 bases and V by 6 bases; bases with no gene match: 2. From germline, CDR1 is SNHLY and CDR2 FYNNEI. The CDR3 DNA is TGTGCCAGCAGCAGGGGGGTCAATCAGCCCCAGCATTTT. It yields the protein CASSRGVNQPQHF.

This clone appeared once. The chain links TRBV30 to TRBJ2-7; 8 bases align to TRBD2. The trim removed 4 bases at V and 7 bases at J, leaving 15 bases unmatched. The CDR3 has 15 amino acids. Germline lookup yields CDR1 GTSNPN and CDR2 SVGIG (reference sequence). The CDR3 loop reads CAWNAVAGGSGEQYF. The CDR3 coding sequence is TGTGCCTGGAACGCCGTCGCGGGGGGCTCGGGTGAGCAGTACTTC.

The chain has TRBV6-6 and TRBJ1-2, with no clear D. Trimming pared 6 bases from V and 7 bases from J, leaving 9 bases between. The CDR3 runs 11 residues. Germline lookup yields CDR1 MNHNY and CDR2 SVGAGI (reference sequence). CDR3 sequence (DNA): TGTGCCAGCAGGGACGAGGGTGGCTACACCTTC. Its protein is CASRDEGGYTF.

V usage is TRBV4-1 and J usage is TRBJ2-7; 14 bases agree with TRBD2. This CDR3 is 17 amino acids long. Germline-derived CDR1 and CDR2 are MGHRA and YSYEKL. The ends lost 3 bases at V and 7 bases at J; junction bases unmatched: 11. The CDR3 here is CASSHEGGLAGGEEQYF. CDR3 DNA sequence: TGCGCCAGCAGCCATGAAGGAGGACTAGCGGGGGGAGAGGAGCAGTACTTC.

J is TRBJ1-2 and V is TRBV19, with D tentatively TRBD1 (5 bases). This CDR3 region has 13 residues. Germline CDR1 is LNHDA and CDR2 is SQIVND (reference sequence). V was pared by 5 bases and J by 7 bases, with 14 bases between. Written as DNA, the CDR3 is TGTGCCAGTAGTCCCCGGGACTTCTCTGGCTACACCTTC. Amino acid sequence: CASSPRDFSGYTF.

The chain uses TRBV3-1 (or the pseudogene TRBV3-2) and TRBJ2-5; 10 bases agree with TRBD1. Trimming at V came to 0 bases and at J to 4 bases, leaving 8 bases not matched to a gene. The CDR3 extends over 17 amino acids. CDR1 is LGHDT, CDR2 YNNKEL, per germline (reference sequence). CDR3 sequence (DNA): TGTGCCAGCAGCCAAGATCTCCGGGACAGGGGTGGAGAGACCCAGTACTTC. Protein product: CASSQDLRDRGGETQYF.

The rearrangement links TRBV24-1 to TRBJ1-2; no clear D gene. The CDR3 length is 12 residues. Between the trimmed V and J ends, which lost 4 bases and 4 bases, there was a span of 6 bases. CDR1 is KGHDR, CDR2 SFDVKD, per germline. CDR3 nucleotides: TGTGCCACCAGTGACAACAGCTATGGCTACACCTTC. It encodes CATSDNSYGYTF.

The chain recombines TRBV5-4 with TRBJ2-3; 12 positions agree with TRBD2. Germline V CDR1 and CDR2: SGHNT, YYREEE (reference sequence). The CDR3 runs 16 residues. J lost 6 bases, V lost 7 bases, and 12 bases had no gene match. CDR3 nucleotides: TGTGCCAGCGGGAGGGCTAGCGGGGGGGTAAGGGATACGCAGTATTTT. Translation: CASGRASGGVRDTQYF. The whole variable domain, filled in from reference TRBV5-4 and TRBJ2-3, reads ETGVTQSPTHLIKTRGQQVTLRCSSQSGHNTVSWYQQALGQGPQFIFQYYREEENGRGNFPPRFSGLQFPNYSSELNVNALELDDSALYLCASGRASGGVRDTQYFGPGTRLTVL.

This chain connects TRBV3-1 (or the pseudogene TRBV3-2) to TRBJ2-7; possible D gene TRBD2, 5 bases. Germline V lookup: CDR1 LGHDT, CDR2 YNNKEL (reference sequence). This CDR3 has 13 amino acids. Deletions cut 3 bases from V and 3 bases from J, with 9 bases between. CDR3 loop: CASSQYSVYEQYF. Here the CDR3 DNA reads TGTGCCAGCAGCCAGTATAGCGTCTACGAGCAGTACTTC.

This chain joins TRBV5-3 and TRBJ2-3; 7 bases match TRBD2. TRBV5-3 is known as an ORF, though its function is uncertain. CDR3 length: 20 amino acids. The junction had 21 bases not matched to a gene; V was cut back by 5 bases and J by 0 bases. The CDR3 here is CARRPSKLARYLSSTDTQYF. The CDR3 coding sequence is TGTGCCAGAAGGCCCTCTAAACTAGCGCGGTACCTATCTAGCACAGATACGCAGTATTTT.

The V gene is TRBV5-1, the J gene TRBJ2-3, with a tentative D call TRBD2 (6 bases). The CDR3 extends over 15 amino acids. Germline CDR1 SGHRS, CDR2 YFSETQ. With 0 bases removed from V and 4 bases from J, the gap between germline ends came to 12 bases. Here the CDR3 DNA reads TGCGCCAGCAGCTTGGTTGGGGGAGGATCAGATACGCAGTATTTT. It translates to CASSLVGGGSDTQYF.

The V and J genes are TRBV5-6 and TRBJ2-4; D might be TRBD1 (6 bases). The CDR3 has 15 amino acids. V gave up 4 bases and J gave up 4 bases, with 15 bases separating them. CDR1 is SGHDT, CDR2 YYEEEE, per germline. The DNA for the CDR3 is TGTGCCAGCAGCCGAGTCGTTACAGGGAAAAACATTCAGTACTTC. It translates to CASSRVVTGKNIQYF.

The table lists this clone with a few counts. The chain recombines TRBV2 with TRBJ2-1, with D perhaps matching TRBD2 (6 bases). Trimming shortened V by 6 bases and J by 8 bases, and 11 bases separated the two germline ends. The length of the CDR3 is 12 residues. Germline assignment: CDR1 SNHLY and CDR2 FYNNEI. CDR3 sequence reads: CASRGLIHEQFF. The CDR3 DNA follows: TGTGCCAGCAGGGGACTTATACATGAGCAGTTCTTC.

This clone was counted a few times. The chain links TRBV11-3 to TRBJ2-1; D is possibly TRBD2 (6 bases). Germline CDR1 and CDR2: SGHNT and YENEEA. With 6 bases removed from V and 5 bases from J, the gap between germline ends came to 20 bases. This CDR3 contains 16 residues. The CDR3 DNA reads as TGTGCCAGCAGTCTGGGCGGGATTGGGAGTAACAATGAGCAGTTCTTC. It yields the protein CASSLGGIGSNNEQFF.

V and J are TRBV5-1 and TRBJ1-1, with a weak D call TRBD1 (5 bases). The CDR3 spans 11 residues. CDR1 is SGHRS, CDR2 YFSETQ, per germline. With 6 bases removed from V and 4 bases from J, the gap between germline ends came to 7 bases. The CDR3 DNA sequence: TGCGCCAGCAACCAGGGCACTGAAGCTTTCTTT. Protein: CASNQGTEAFF.

The rearrangement links TRBV19 to TRBJ2-7, with D perhaps matching TRBD1 (5 bases). V lost 10 bases to trimming and J lost 0 bases, with 22 bases between them. The CDR3 length is 16 residues. The V gene's germline CDR1 is LNHDA and CDR2 SQIVND (reference sequence). The CDR3 spells CATPPPSGSGSYEQYF. The CDR3 DNA reads TGTGCCACTCCACCACCCTCAGGGTCGGGCTCCTACGAGCAGTACTTC.

A single count supports this clone. V gene TRBV7-7 combines with J gene TRBJ2-7, with 11 bases aligning to TRBD2. Germline assignment: CDR1 SSHAT and CDR2 FNYEAQ (reference sequence). With 2 bases clipped from V and 2 bases from J, the junction kept 11 bases outside the gene matches. CDR3 size: 18 residues. The CDR3 region is CASSLYDSGGAHAYEQYF. The CDR3 nucleotides read TGTGCCAGCAGCTTATATGATAGCGGGGGGGCACACGCCTACGAGCAGTACTTC.

The chain carries TRBV7-9 and TRBJ1-2; maybe TRBD1 (5 bases). From germline, CDR1 is SEHNR and CDR2 FQNEAQ (reference sequence). There are 14 residues in the CDR3. V was pared by 1 base and J by 6 bases, with 12 bases between. The CDR3 bases are TGTGCCAGCAGCTTAGATTGGCAGGGCGATGGCTACACCTTC. Translated, it gives CASSLDWQGDGYTF.

This chain uses TRBV4-2 with TRBJ1-5; 9 positions agree with TRBD1. Germline assignment: CDR1 LGHNA and CDR2 YNFKEQ. The V segment lost 4 bases and the J segment 1 base; nucleotides outside the gene matches: 2. This CDR3 has 15 amino acids. CDR3 amino acids: CASSPGTGSNQPQHF. In nucleotides, the CDR3 is TGTGCCAGCAGCCCTGGGACAGGGAGCAATCAGCCCCAGCATTTT.

The chain couples TRBV5-4 to TRBJ2-7, with 9 positions matching TRBD1. V trimming: 7 bases; J trimming: 2 bases; junction bases outside the gene matches: 10. CDR1 SGHNT and CDR2 YYREEE come from the germline V gene (reference sequence). CDR3 length: 15 amino acids. The CDR3 bases are TGTGCCAGCCATAAGGGGGACAGGGTACCCTACGAGCAGTACTTC. This codes for CASHKGDRVPYEQYF.

This chain links TRBV28 with TRBJ1-6, with D possibly matching TRBD1 (5 bases). V was pared by 6 bases and J by 7 bases, with 16 bases between. Germline lookup yields CDR1 MDHEN and CDR2 SYDVKM. There are 15 residues in the CDR3. The CDR3 here is CASSPRPRGNSPLHF. CDR3 DNA sequence: TGTGCCAGCAGCCCCCGTCCTAGGGGAAATTCACCCCTCCACTTT.

The chain joins TRBV20-1 to TRBJ1-2; D perhaps matches TRBD1 (5 bases). The CDR3 runs 12 residues. The germline V gene encodes CDR1 DFQATT and CDR2 SNEGSKA (reference sequence). V lost 3 bases and J lost 8, with 13 bases in between. CDR3 region: CSASKGLGGYTF. The DNA of the CDR3 is TGCAGTGCTAGTAAGGGGTTGGGGGGCTACACCTTC.

The chain is built from TRBV9 and TRBJ2-7; TRBD1 aligns across 10 bases. CDR1 SGDLS and CDR2 YYNGEE come from the germline V gene. This CDR3 contains 16 residues. Trimming removed 4 bases from V and 8 bases from J; junction bases left unmatched: 15. The CDR3 is CASSPGTGVRAEKQYF. The CDR3 DNA is TGTGCCAGCAGCCCCGGGACAGGGGTTAGGGCGGAGAAGCAGTACTTC. Full variable domain (rest looked up from reference TRBV9 and TRBJ2-7): DSGVTQTPKHLITATGQRVTLRCSPRSGDLSVYWYQQSLDQGLQFLIQYYNGEERAKGNILERFSAQQFPDLHSELNLSSLELGDSALYFCASSPGTGVRAEKQYFGPGTRLTVT.

The rearrangement uses TRBV9 and TRBJ1-6; the D gene is possibly TRBD1 (5 bases). Germline CDR1 SGDLS, CDR2 YYNGEE. The germline V and J ends were trimmed by 3 bases and 5 bases, with 15 bases remaining between them. The CDR3 has 16 amino acids. CDR3 in DNA: TGTGCCAGCAGCGACTCGTCCGACAGTGATAATTCACCCCTCCACTTT. The encoded protein is CASSDSSDSDNSPLHF.

V and J are TRBV28 and TRBJ1-6; 11 bases map to TRBD1. V shed 7 bases, J shed 10 bases, and the junction held 3 bases outside the gene matches. The CDR3 extends over 13 amino acids. Germline CDR1 MDHEN, CDR2 SYDVKM. The CDR3 loop reads CASMGQGDSPLHF. As DNA, the CDR3 is TGTGCCAGCATGGGACAGGGGGACTCACCCCTCCACTTT.

The J gene is TRBJ1-2, the V gene TRBV30, with D unclear. Trimming shortened V by 3 bases and J by 6 bases, and 17 bases separated the two germline ends. CDR3 size: 14 residues. Germline V CDR1 and CDR2: GTSNPN, SVGIG (reference sequence). The CDR3 DNA follows: TGTGCCTGGAGGGCGTGGTCCGTGGGAGATGGCTACACCTTC. Its translation: CAWRAWSVGDGYTF. The variable domain in full, completed from reference TRBV30 and TRBJ1-2, reads SQTIHQWPATLVQPVGSPLSLECTVEGTSNPNLYWYRQAAGRGLQLLFYSVGIGQISSEVPQNLSASRPQDRQFILSSKKLLLSDSGFYLCAWRAWSVGDGYTFGSGTRLTVV.